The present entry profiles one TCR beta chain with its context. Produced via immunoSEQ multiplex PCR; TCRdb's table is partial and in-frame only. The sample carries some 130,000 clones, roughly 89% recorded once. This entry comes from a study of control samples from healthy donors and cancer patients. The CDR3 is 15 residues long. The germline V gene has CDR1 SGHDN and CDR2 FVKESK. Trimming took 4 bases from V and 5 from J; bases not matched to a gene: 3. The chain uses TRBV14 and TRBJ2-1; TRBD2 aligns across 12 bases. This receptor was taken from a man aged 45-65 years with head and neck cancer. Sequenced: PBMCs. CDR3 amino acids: CASSRLAGVNNEQFF. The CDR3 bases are TGTGCCAGCAGCCGACTAGCGGGGGTTAACAATGAGCAGTTCTTC.